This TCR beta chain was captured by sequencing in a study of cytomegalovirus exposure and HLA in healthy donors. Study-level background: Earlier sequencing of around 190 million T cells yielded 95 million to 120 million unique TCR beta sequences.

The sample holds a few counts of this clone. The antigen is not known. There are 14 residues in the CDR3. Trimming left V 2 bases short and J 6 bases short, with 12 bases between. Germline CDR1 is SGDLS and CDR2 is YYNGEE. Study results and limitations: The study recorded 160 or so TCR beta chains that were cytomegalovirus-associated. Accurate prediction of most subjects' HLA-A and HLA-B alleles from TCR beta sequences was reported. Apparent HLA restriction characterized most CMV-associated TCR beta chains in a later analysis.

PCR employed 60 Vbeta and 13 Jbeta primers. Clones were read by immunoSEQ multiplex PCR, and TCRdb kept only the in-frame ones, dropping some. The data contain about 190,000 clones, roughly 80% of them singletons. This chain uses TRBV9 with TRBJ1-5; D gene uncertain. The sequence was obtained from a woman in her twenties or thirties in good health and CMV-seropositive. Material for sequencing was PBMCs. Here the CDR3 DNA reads TGTGCCAGCAGCGTGGGCGATGACGGTCAGCCCCAGCATTTT. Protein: CASSVGDDGQPQHF.